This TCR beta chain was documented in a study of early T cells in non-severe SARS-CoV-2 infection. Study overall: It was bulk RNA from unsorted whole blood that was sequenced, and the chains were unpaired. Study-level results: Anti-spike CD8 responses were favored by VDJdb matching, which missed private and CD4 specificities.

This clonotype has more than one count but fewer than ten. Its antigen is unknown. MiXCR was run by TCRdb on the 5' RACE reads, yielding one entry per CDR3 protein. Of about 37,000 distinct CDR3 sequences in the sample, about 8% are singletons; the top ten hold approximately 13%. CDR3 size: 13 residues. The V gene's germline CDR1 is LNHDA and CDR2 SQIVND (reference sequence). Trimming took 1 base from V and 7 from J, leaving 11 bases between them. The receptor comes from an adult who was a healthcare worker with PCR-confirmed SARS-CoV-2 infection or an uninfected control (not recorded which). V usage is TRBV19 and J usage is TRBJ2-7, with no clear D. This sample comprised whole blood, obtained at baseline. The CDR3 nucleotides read TGTGCCAGTAGTATAGCCGACGCGGTTGAGCAGTACTTC. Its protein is CASSIADAVEQYF.